The 4 T cell receptor beta chains in this list originate from one sample, sequenced in a study of beta chain features in type 1 diabetes. Expressed TCRB transcripts were sequenced, since all the RNA that had been isolated was reverse transcribed. Sequencing used immunoSEQ multiplex PCR; TCRdb keeps in-frame clones, though not all of them. The sample has hundreds of thousands of clones, roughly 70% seen once. Material: naive CD4+ T cells from blood. The receptors were gathered from a man aged 25 to 40 in good health.

The genes are TRBV6-5 and TRBJ2-7, with a tentative D call TRBD1 (5 bases). CDR3 length: 14 residues. Germline V gives CDR1 MNHEY, CDR2 SVGAGI. The germline V and J ends were trimmed by 4 bases and 3 bases, with 13 bases remaining between them. DNA of the CDR3: TGTGCCAGCAGTTGGGCAGGGTCTTACTACGAGCAGTACTTC. Protein product: CASSWAGSYYEQYF.

This CDR3 is CAWSTGSREQYF. The CDR3, as DNA: TGTGCCTGGAGTACAGGGAGTCGCGAGCAGTACTTC. V is TRBV30 and J is TRBJ2-7, with a tentative D call TRBD1 (6 bases). Deletions cut 2 bases from V and 6 bases from J, with 11 bases between. CDR1 and CDR2 from the germline V gene are GTSNPN and SVGIG (reference sequence). The CDR3 has 12 amino acids.

This clone was detected only a few times. V gene TRBV7-2 combines with J gene TRBJ2-1; tentatively, D is TRBD1 or TRBD2 (5 bases each). Germline lookup yields CDR1 SGHTA and CDR2 FQGNSA. The CDR3 has 16 residues. Trimming took 3 bases from V and 4 from J, leaving 16 bases between them. CDR3: CASSFSSRGPYNEQFF. CDR3 sequence (DNA): TGTGCCAGCAGCTTTTCTAGCCGGGGCCCTTACAATGAGCAGTTCTTC.

This clone appeared a few times. The chain recombines TRBV2 with TRBJ2-3; no firm D call. Germline V CDR1 and CDR2: SNHLY, FYNNEI. V shed 0 bases and J shed 4 bases, with 14 bases lying between them. The CDR3 is 16 residues long. The CDR3 loop reads CASSEARVRHADTQYF. Here the CDR3 DNA reads TGTGCCAGCAGTGAAGCGCGAGTCAGGCATGCAGATACGCAGTATTTT.